Listed below are T cell receptor beta chains from one sample, sequenced in a study of blood T cell repertoires in COVID-19. This table comes from immunoSEQ multiplex PCR, and its TCRdb copy is limited to in-frame clones, with some not included. Altogether under 300,000 clones are present, more than 70% being singletons, with the ten largest covering 2% to 2.5%. Sequenced: peripheral blood. These receptors came from a woman in her thirties or forties who had recovered from COVID-19. CDR3s include the opening cysteine and the closing phenylalanine or tryptophan. A D gene is named only where the DNA matches it firmly. Where a row states a size, it is once, few, many or the class of an expanded clone; other rows omit it.

j_call clone_size v_call d_call cdr3_aa cdr3_nt
TRBJ2-2 . TRBV25-1 . CASSELGGFLPGELFF TGTGCCAGCAGTGAATTAGGAGGATTTCTACCCGGGGAGCTGTTTTTT
TRBJ2-1 . TRBV6-2/TRBV6-3 . CASSPFSGNEQFF TGTGCCAGCAGTCCCTTCTCGGGGAATGAGCAGTTCTTC
TRBJ2-5 . TRBV7-3 . CASSSGQQETQYF TGTGCCAGCAGCTCGGGACAACAAGAGACCCAGTACTTC
TRBJ1-1 . TRBV10-3 TRBD1 CAISDRGNTEAFF TGTGCCATCTCGGACAGGGGGAACACTGAAGCTTTCTTT
TRBJ2-1 . TRBV7-9 . CASSPRSDEQFF TGTGCCAGCAGCCCTAGGTCCGATGAGCAGTTCTTC
TRBJ2-5 . TRBV20-1 TRBD2 CSAGGEYF TGCAGTGCCGGGGGGGAGTACTTC
TRBJ2-3 . TRBV19 TRBD1 CASSVGQGAISTDTQYF TGTGCCAGTAGTGTGGGACAGGGGGCAATAAGCACAGATACGCAGTATTTT
TRBJ2-5 . TRBV28 . CASSWGGGLVQETQYF TGTGCCAGCAGTTGGGGAGGGGGTTTAGTCCAAGAGACCCAGTACTTC
TRBJ1-4 . TRBV28 . CASSSPGGEGEKLFF TGTGCCAGCAGCTCGCCCGGGGGGGAAGGTGAAAAACTGTTTTTT
TRBJ1-1 . TRBV18 TRBD1 CASSPDRGQVEAFF TGTGCCAGCTCACCAGACAGGGGGCAAGTTGAAGCTTTCTTT
TRBJ2-7 . TRBV5-1 . CASSLSWTPTGEQYF TGCGCCAGCAGCTTGAGCTGGACGCCAACGGGGGAGCAGTACTTC
TRBJ2-6 . TRBV27 . CASSLGKWTAPSGANVLTF TGTGCCAGCAGTTTGGGGAAGTGGACAGCTCCCTCTGGGGCCAACGTCCTGACTTTC
TRBJ2-7 . TRBV7-8 . CASSRTPDYEQYF TGTGCCAGCAGCCGGACACCAGACTACGAGCAGTACTTC
TRBJ1-6 . TRBV2 . CASRENGGGGSPLHF TGTGCCAGCAGAGAGAACGGCGGGGGCGGCTCACCCCTCCACTTT
TRBJ2-7 . TRBV6-5 . CASSYSRQFYEQYF TGTGCCAGCAGTTACTCGAGACAGTTCTACGAGCAGTACTTC
TRBJ1-2 . TRBV28 TRBD1 CASSTRELGQGGYGYTF TGTGCCAGCAGTACCCGAGAATTGGGACAGGGCGGCTATGGCTACACCTTC
TRBJ2-5 . TRBV6-5 TRBD1 CASSRAGGFQETQYF TGTGCCAGCAGCCGAGCAGGGGGCTTCCAAGAGACCCAGTACTTC
TRBJ2-3 . TRBV5-1 . CASSLGRADTQYF TGCGCCAGCAGCTTGGGCCGAGCAGATACGCAGTATTTT
TRBJ1-2 . TRBV18 TRBD1 CASSRQGYDYGYTF TGTGCCAGCTCACGACAGGGATACGACTATGGCTACACCTTC
TRBJ2-5 once TRBV27 . CASSLGGEETQYF TGTGCCAGCAGTTTAGGCGGGGAGGAGACCCAGTACTTC
TRBJ2-3 . TRBV6-5 . CASWARPTDTQYF TGTGCCAGCTGGGCCAGACCCACAGATACGCAGTATTTT
TRBJ1-4 . TRBV7-2 TRBD1 CASSPRQGGIEKLFF TGTGCCAGCAGCCCCCGACAGGGAGGCATTGAAAAACTGTTTTTT
TRBJ2-7 . TRBV11-3 TRBD1 CASSPRTGLSYEQYF TGTGCCAGCAGCCCCCGGACAGGGCTCTCCTACGAGCAGTACTTC
TRBJ2-1 . TRBV10-3 TRBD2 CAISASGGARRDYNEQFF TGTGCCATCAGTGCTAGCGGGGGGGCGAGGAGGGACTACAATGAGCAGTTCTTC
TRBJ1-2 . TRBV19 TRBD1 CASSALPGQGSYTF TGTGCCAGTAGTGCCCTCCCGGGACAGGGGAGCTACACCTTC
TRBJ2-7 . TRBV4-3 . CASSPEGDAAGDPLGGDYEQYF TGCGCCAGCAGCCCAGAGGGGGACGCGGCGGGAGACCCTTTAGGCGGGGACTACGAGCAGTACTTC
TRBJ1-2 . TRBV30 TRBD1 CAWSEGGTYGYTF TGTGCCTGGAGTGAAGGGGGCACCTATGGCTACACCTTC
TRBJ1-1 few TRBV18 . CASSPVRRGGGDTEAFF TGTGCCAGCTCACCAGTCCGACGAGGGGGAGGGGACACTGAAGCTTTCTTT
TRBJ1-6 once TRBV28 . CASSFLGQITNSPLHF TGTGCCAGCAGTTTCCTCGGACAGATCACAAATTCACCCCTCCACTTT
TRBJ2-3 once TRBV6-5 TRBD2 CASSTRTSGSDTQYF TGTGCCAGCAGTACCCGGACTAGCGGGTCAGATACGCAGTATTTT
TRBJ1-1 . TRBV20-1 . CSASLWAGKAFF TGCAGTGCTAGTCTCTGGGCAGGGAAAGCTTTCTTT
TRBJ2-1 . TRBV19 TRBD2 CASSIDPGLAGVAYNEQFF TGTGCCAGTAGTATAGATCCGGGACTAGCGGGGGTGGCCTACAATGAGCAGTTCTTC
TRBJ1-3 . TRBV6-1 . CASSELGNTIYF TGTGCCAGCAGTGAACTGGGAAACACCATATATTTT
TRBJ1-3 . TRBV12-5 TRBD1 CASGLTGGTGNTIYF TGTGCTAGTGGTTTGACAGGGGGCACTGGAAACACCATATATTTT
TRBJ1-1 . TRBV7-8 TRBD1 CASSHRDRALEAFF TGTGCCAGCAGTCACCGGGACAGGGCGCTTGAAGCTTTCTTT
TRBJ2-7 . TRBV25-1 TRBD1 CASRGQGMNEQYF TGTGCCAGCAGGGGACAGGGCATGAACGAGCAGTACTTC
TRBJ1-1 . TRBV7-3 TRBD1 CASSLKRQGDTEAFF TGTGCCAGCAGCTTAAAGCGACAGGGGGACACTGAAGCTTTCTTT
TRBJ1-5 . TRBV19 . CASAEGLGQPQHF TGTGCCAGTGCGGAGGGGCTCGGGCAGCCCCAGCATTTT
TRBJ2-3 . TRBV19 TRBD2 CASSDPPAGGLTDTQYF TGTGCCAGTAGTGATCCACCAGCGGGAGGGCTCACAGATACGCAGTATTTT
TRBJ2-1 . TRBV7-2 TRBD2 CASSPRLAGGPGNEQFF TGTGCCAGCAGCCCTCGACTAGCGGGAGGGCCGGGGAATGAGCAGTTCTTC
TRBJ2-1 . TRBV5-1 TRBD2 CASSTEGLAGANEQFF TGCGCCAGCAGCACTGAGGGACTAGCGGGAGCGAATGAGCAGTTCTTC
TRBJ2-7 . TRBV27 . CASITQNREQGEQYF TGTGCCAGCATCACCCAAAACAGGGAGCAGGGAGAGCAGTACTTC
TRBJ1-4 . TRBV28 . CASSPFPRGQTTNEKLFF TGTGCCAGCAGCCCATTCCCCCGTGGACAGACAACTAATGAAAAACTGTTTTTT
TRBJ1-6 . TRBV7-2 TRBD1 CASSSQGQAGSPLHF TGTGCCAGCAGCTCCCAGGGACAGGCGGGTTCACCCCTCCACTTT
TRBJ1-1 . TRBV5-6 . CASYGRVQGQFEAFF TGTGCCTCGTACGGCCGGGTACAGGGCCAATTTGAAGCTTTCTTT
TRBJ1-5 . TRBV28 . CASSSLTVNQPQHF TGTGCCAGCAGTTCTCTGACAGTCAATCAGCCCCAGCATTTT
TRBJ2-7 . TRBV5-1 TRBD1 CASYRDSSPYEQYF TGCGCCAGTTACCGGGACAGCTCACCCTACGAGCAGTACTTC
TRBJ2-1 . TRBV19 TRBD2 CASSIGGGSGAYEQFF TGTGCCAGTAGTATAGGCGGTGGTAGCGGGGCTTATGAGCAGTTCTTC
TRBJ1-4 . TRBV14 . CASSQKEEVAQGWWGNEKLFF TGTGCCAGCAGCCAAAAAGAAGAGGTTGCACAGGGTTGGTGGGGTAATGAAAAACTGTTTTTT
TRBJ1-3 . TRBV11-2 TRBD1 CASSPDAGTANLNTIYF TGTGCCAGCAGCCCCGATGCCGGGACAGCGAATCTAAACACCATATATTTT
TRBJ2-3 . TRBV2 . CASSVGHLLSTDTQYF TGTGCCAGCAGTGTCGGACACCTACTCTCCACAGATACGCAGTATTTT
TRBJ1-1 . TRBV5-1 . CASSRGMEHTEAFF TGCGCCAGCTCCCGAGGGATGGAGCACACTGAAGCTTTCTTT
TRBJ2-5 . TRBV28 TRBD1 CASSSGTGGRETQYF TGTGCCAGCAGTTCCGGGACAGGGGGTCGGGAGACCCAGTACTTC
TRBJ2-3 . TRBV18 . CASSPREADTQYF TGTGCCAGCTCACCACGGGAGGCGGATACGCAGTATTTT
TRBJ1-3 once TRBV6-6 . CASSSTGSWGNTIYF TGTGCCAGCAGTTCCACAGGGAGCTGGGGAAACACCATATATTTT
TRBJ2-4 . TRBV14 . CASSQGIRGSENIQYF TGTGCCAGCAGCCAAGGGATCAGAGGGAGTGAAAACATTCAGTACTTC